This entry features one TCR beta chain sequence. This clone showed up just a few times. This clone's antigen is unknown. No much larger clone is present one base from it, and per-base qualities are unavailable. The library was generated by the immunoSEQ multiplex PCR assay. A mixture of 60 forward primers for TCR Vbeta segments and 13 reverse primers for TCR Jbeta segments was used in the multiplex PCR. The CDR3 region of rearranged TCR beta genes was amplified from genomic DNA with a multiplex PCR assay. On the Illumina HiSeq System, the amplified TCR beta libraries were sequenced as 87-base-pair reads. The paper's data handling went like this. In a later analysis, some 80 million unique TCR beta chains were counted across the approximately 620 repertoires, and roughly 11 million of these chains were shared by at least two donors. A nearest-neighbor algorithm error-corrected the raw reads and collapsed the reads into unique sequences, merging closely related sequences to remove PCR and sequencing errors. To assign V, D and J gene segments, CDR3 sequences were aligned to IMGT reference sequences. For a sequence to be retained, a match of at least six nucleotides to both a V gene segment and a J gene segment was required. A rearrangement counted as productive if the CDR3 had no stop codons and remained in frame with V and J, and every other rearrangement counted as non-productive. Following IMGT convention, CDR3 was defined as the stretch from the second conserved V-encoded cysteine to the conserved J-encoded phenylalanine. The earlier analysis of about 560 of the donors excluded any sequence lacking an unambiguous match to a single V gene segment. An earlier analysis of roughly 590 of the donors called V segments functional above 56.7% productive rearrangements and segregating when the between-donor standard deviation exceeded 5%. A statistical classification framework was built for diagnosing cytomegalovirus status from the catalog of TCR beta chain sequences. In a later analysis, V and J genes were assigned by comparing TCR nucleotide sequences against IMGT/GENE-DB human TR gene sequences. Using the TCRdist pipeline, a later analysis assigned CDR3 sequences along with most-parsimonious VDJ recombination scenarios. In a later analysis, every TCR beta chain was defined by the combination of its CDR3 amino acid sequence and its V-gene family, and reads without a unique V-gene family were dropped. As a way to deal with suspected cross-contamination and a sequencing artifact, a later analysis dropped approximately 590 nucleotide sequences that were highly shared and had low generation probability. A later analysis calculated a clonal expansion index for each public chain from normalized within-repertoire ranks of inferred template counts. In a later analysis, generation probabilities were computed with a VDJ recombination model fitted to out-of-frame rearrangements, and the resulting probabilities were checked against IGoR. Hypergeometric tests were used in a later analysis to score TCR-TCR, TCR-HLA and TCR-CMV co-occurrence, with a repertoire-size bias correction applied to the TCR pairs. A later analysis estimated false discovery rates by permuting HLA or CMV assignments 20 times. A later analysis grouped co-occurring TCRs with DBSCAN, adding TCRdist sequence similarity when clustering within HLA-allele-positive subsets. Repertoires with fewer than 30,000 or more than 120,000 public chains were left out of co-occurrence clustering, as were five repertoires with anomalous nucleotide sharing. Drawn from immuneACCESS, this table holds only the in-frame rearrangements with V and J called that TCRdb kept. Clones are partly lost; checked studies trace under half to an unresolved V gene and leave the rest unexplained. V, J and clone size are those of that table, while D and trimming were read from the DNA. For this sample the table gives some 95,000 clones, of which approximately 77% were detected only once. Approximately 5% of the sample goes to the ten largest clones.

The sample comes from a study of cytomegalovirus exposure and HLA in healthy donors (dated by TCRdb to 2015 to 2018). For the study in its entirety: An earlier analysis of 587 of the donors reported 276 Gb of sequence data and some 100 million unique TCR beta sequences from 150 million to 200 million T cells. Of the approximately 400 genotyped donors, approximately 83% fell in the genetic ancestry cluster associated with self-reported Caucasian donors. A later analysis re-analyzed previously published TCR beta repertoires from 600 to 850 donors and added high-resolution HLA genotyping to study TCR occurrence patterns. A later genetic analysis used genome-wide SNP genotypes for 398 of the 666 donors, treating that subset as a discovery cohort. Along with the approximately 650-subject first cohort, a separate validation cohort of some 130 different subjects was used. Typing coverage differed by locus: A, B, C, DRB1 and DQB1 were typed in roughly 620-640 donors, DQA1 in about 510, DPA1 in 600 to 610, and DPB1 in just under 490. Five DR-DQ haplotypes were treated as single units for association and clustering because of strong linkage in the cohort. Donor age, sex, ethnicity and CMV serostatus were collected together with the repertoire data. Among over 350 genotyped donors of the cohort, an average of roughly 240,000 unique TCR beta nucleotide sequences were sequenced per donor, around 20% of them non-productive. Every discovery cohort repertoire had been produced on one sequencing platform. To predict cytomegalovirus infection status, the study brought together high-throughput TCR immunosequencing, statistical association of individual TCRs with disease status, and machine learning. The study aimed to test whether cataloging public T cell receptors could reveal signatures of past pathogen exposure. HLA typing included class I and class II loci at four-digit resolution. An earlier analysis of some 500 of the donors applied high-throughput TCR beta sequencing to assess whether each TCR beta V gene segment acted as functional or pseudogenic. An early release that covered more than 550 HLA-typed donors contained around 300 gigabases of sequencing data and tens of millions of unique TCR sequences. In the later analysis, no new phenotypic data were used to find candidate immune exposures; instead, reliance was placed on TCR beta sequences and their occurrence across donors. The T cell repertoires of several hundred subjects were profiled by immunosequencing and related to cytomegalovirus serostatus. What the authors observed across the whole study: In a later analysis, several top co-occurrence clusters were reported to appear linked to parvovirus B19, influenza, CMV and Epstein-Barr virus. A further reported finding was that TCR beta sequences accurately predicted the HLA-A and HLA-B alleles for most subjects in the first cohort. In vitro tests confirmed that a few of the cytomegalovirus-associated TCR beta chains recognize cytomegalovirus antigens. According to a later analysis, most CMV-associated TCR beta chains appeared to be HLA-restricted, and the HLA associations seemed to be driven largely by CMV exposure. Because counts were too low, some 16 rarely observed V segments, including chromosome 9 orphons, were excluded from the earlier analysis of around 640 of the donors. For the cohort, immune exposure information was limited to CMV serostatus. The study listed 150 to 200 TCR beta chains as associated with cytomegalovirus. A group of highly shared sequence variants was considered likely to be a technical artifact of the sequencing pipeline. Presence/absence analyses assumed roughly uniform sequencing depth across donors, an assumption that may not hold. Assigning TCR associations to individual alleles was difficult when HLA alleles, especially DR and DQ, strongly co-occurred. Cytomegalovirus status was reported to be diagnosed by the classifier with high specificity and sensitivity in both the original and validation cohorts. A later analysis found that TCR association rates varied across HLA loci, with DRB1 alleles showing the most associated TCRs and HLA-C alleles the fewest. HLA typing was unavailable for some donors at each locus, so association tests used only the typed subset. An earlier analysis of some 590 of the donors showed that most TCR beta V segments appeared in productive rearrangements either about 87% or about 30% of the time, which broadly matched IMGT annotations. Across donors, most TCR sequences were observed very rarely, whereas some public TCRs were present in many individuals. Linkage disequilibrium might explain the correlated functional status among segregating V segments, but an unknown experimental factor could not be ruled out. The 87-base-pair reads could not distinguish some IMGT-functional V segments, including TRBV6-2 and TRBV6-3, so those segments were excluded. According to the authors, the approach could potentially be generalized to other disease states and immunological phenotypes. Compared with the approximately 710-donor mean, donors in an Asian-associated ancestry cluster had fewer N-insertions in productive TCRs, according to a later genetic analysis. At a false discovery rate of 0.05, a later analysis linked about 17,000 TCR beta sequences to specific HLA alleles. V-gene and J-gene trimming of TCR beta chains was associated with a missense DCLRE1C variant in a later genetic analysis, and the association was replicated in an independent cohort. This cohort had only TCR beta chains sequenced, and the lack of alpha or paired-chain data limited which features could be detected. A later analysis found that HLA-associated TCR beta chains were more clonally expanded and had lower generation probabilities than equally common non-associated chains.

In total, just over 650 healthy bone marrow donors made up the cohort. At the time of sampling, every cohort member was nominally healthy, though immune exposures that went unrecorded were likely present. The donor was CMV seronegative and belonged to the group of approximately 320 seronegative cohort members. Each donor provided a peripheral blood sample, and peripheral blood mononuclear cells were used for TCR beta sequencing. Genomic DNA extraction from the blood cell samples was performed with the Qiagen DNeasy Blood Extraction Kit. The CDR3 spans 14 residues, from the cysteine through the phenylalanine. Just CDR3 DNA is preserved here, 42 bases in frame from base 1. In the germline V gene (reference sequence), CDR1 corresponds to SEHNR and CDR2 to FQNEAQ. V is cut by 0 bases and J by 0 bases, and the space between the germline ends is 5 bases.

The receptor was derived from a woman aged 40 to 55 in good health and CMV-seronegative. The sequence is built from TRBV7-9 and TRBJ2-5; the D gene identity is not certain. Sequenced input: PBMCs. The CDR3 protein: CASSLASDQETQYF. The DNA is TGTGCCAGCAGCTTAGCGTCAGACCAAGAGACCCAGTACTTC.